This is a list of T cell receptor beta chains from one sample in a study of radiation and T cells in renal cell carcinoma. Measured with immunoSEQ multiplex PCR; TCRdb has only the in-frame clones, and not every one. The sample comprises 100,000 to 150,000 clones, about four fifths of which are singletons, and around 3% rests with the top ten. Here the sequenced sample was blood, taken from a patient whose treatment included radiotherapy and nephrectomy. These receptor sequences come from a woman between 55 and 75 years old with renal cell carcinoma. Each CDR3 is given with its conserved first and last residue. D genes are given only for firm matches. Not all rows give a size; the values are once, few, many and, for expanded clones, a class.

clone_size: .
d_call: .
v_call: TRBV6-6
j_call: TRBJ1-3
cdr3_aa: CASSLETRNTIYF
cdr3_nt: TGTGCCAGCAGTCTAGAGACTCGAAACACCATATATTTT

clone_size: few
d_call: TRBD1
v_call: TRBV15
j_call: TRBJ1-4
cdr3_aa: CATSRPGTAEKLFF
cdr3_nt: TGTGCCACCAGCAGACCCGGGACAGCCGAAAAACTGTTTTTT

clone_size: few
d_call: TRBD1
v_call: TRBV6-5
j_call: TRBJ1-4
cdr3_aa: CASSYSRGTVNEKLFF
cdr3_nt: TGTGCCAGCAGTTACTCGAGAGGGACAGTTAATGAAAAACTGTTTTTT

clone_size: few
d_call: TRBD1
v_call: TRBV11-2
j_call: TRBJ1-6
cdr3_aa: CASSLLTGGDESPLHF
cdr3_nt: TGTGCCAGCAGCTTACTCACAGGGGGCGATGAATCACCCCTCCACTTT

clone_size: .
d_call: TRBD1
v_call: TRBV19
j_call: TRBJ1-2
cdr3_aa: CASRDQDRINYGYTF
cdr3_nt: TGTGCCAGTAGAGACCAGGACAGGATTAACTATGGCTACACCTTC

clone_size: .
d_call: .
v_call: TRBV7-3
j_call: TRBJ2-2
cdr3_aa: CASSPRGADTGELFF
cdr3_nt: TGTGCCAGCAGCCCTCGCGGGGCCGACACCGGGGAGCTGTTTTTT

clone_size: many
d_call: TRBD2
v_call: TRBV7-9
j_call: TRBJ2-1
cdr3_aa: CASSPTSGYNEQFF
cdr3_nt: TGTGCCAGCAGCCCGACTAGCGGATACAATGAGCAGTTCTTC

clone_size: .
d_call: TRBD2
v_call: TRBV27
j_call: TRBJ2-3
cdr3_aa: CASSLSPPGLAGDTQYF
cdr3_nt: TGTGCCAGCAGTCTGAGTCCCCCGGGACTAGCGGGAGACACGCAGTATTTT

clone_size: .
d_call: .
v_call: TRBV6-5
j_call: TRBJ2-6
cdr3_aa: CASSYWDSGANVLTF
cdr3_nt: TGTGCCAGCAGTTACTGGGATTCTGGGGCCAACGTCCTGACTTTC

clone_size: few
d_call: TRBD2
v_call: TRBV7-9
j_call: TRBJ2-7
cdr3_aa: CASSQTSGSSDEQYF
cdr3_nt: TGTGCCAGCAGCCAAACTAGCGGGAGTTCTGACGAGCAGTACTTC

clone_size: once
d_call: TRBD1
v_call: TRBV28
j_call: TRBJ1-4
cdr3_aa: CASSNPTGGDEKLFF
cdr3_nt: TGTGCCAGCAGTAACCCGACAGGGGGGGACGAAAAACTGTTTTTT

clone_size: .
d_call: .
v_call: TRBV6-1
j_call: TRBJ2-7
cdr3_aa: CASSEYPFYF
cdr3_nt: TGTGCCAGCAGTGAATACCCTTTCTACTTC

clone_size: .
d_call: .
v_call: TRBV5-1
j_call: TRBJ1-4
cdr3_aa: CASSLGTGTNEKLFF
cdr3_nt: TGCGCCAGCAGCTTGGGGACGGGAACTAATGAAAAACTGTTTTTT

clone_size: .
d_call: TRBD1
v_call: TRBV6-5
j_call: TRBJ1-2
cdr3_aa: CASSPGDRVNYGYTF
cdr3_nt: TGTGCCAGCAGCCCGGGGGACAGGGTGAACTATGGCTACACCTTC

clone_size: once
d_call: TRBD2
v_call: TRBV5-1
j_call: TRBJ2-3
cdr3_aa: CASSNSGGADTQYF
cdr3_nt: TGCGCCAGCAGCAATAGCGGGGGGGCAGATACGCAGTATTTT

clone_size: .
d_call: .
v_call: TRBV28
j_call: TRBJ1-1
cdr3_aa: CASMTYTPEAFF
cdr3_nt: TGTGCCAGCATGACATATACCCCTGAAGCTTTCTTT

clone_size: .
d_call: .
v_call: TRBV19
j_call: TRBJ1-3
cdr3_aa: CASSIEAGFGNTIYF
cdr3_nt: TGTGCCAGTAGTATAGAGGCGGGGTTTGGAAACACCATATATTTT

clone_size: once
d_call: .
v_call: TRBV7-2
j_call: TRBJ2-1
cdr3_aa: CASSLDGLALYNEQFF
cdr3_nt: TGTGCCAGCAGCTTAGATGGCCTAGCGCTTTACAATGAGCAGTTCTTC

clone_size: .
d_call: .
v_call: TRBV6-5
j_call: TRBJ2-7
cdr3_aa: CASSYSVPIYEQYF
cdr3_nt: TGTGCCAGCAGTTACTCGGTGCCTATCTACGAGCAGTACTTC

clone_size: .
d_call: TRBD1
v_call: TRBV5-4
j_call: TRBJ1-2
cdr3_aa: CASSLQGLQNYGYTF
cdr3_nt: TGTGCCAGCAGCTTACAGGGGCTCCAGAACTATGGCTACACCTTC

clone_size: .
d_call: TRBD1
v_call: TRBV4-1
j_call: TRBJ2-7
cdr3_aa: CASSPGGGYEQYF
cdr3_nt: TGCGCCAGCAGCCCAGGGGGTGGCTACGAGCAGTACTTC

clone_size: .
d_call: TRBD2
v_call: TRBV5-1
j_call: TRBJ2-4
cdr3_aa: CASSLGTSGSFAKNIQYF
cdr3_nt: TGCGCCAGCAGCTTGGGGACTAGCGGGAGTTTCGCCAAAAACATTCAGTACTTC

clone_size: .
d_call: TRBD2
v_call: TRBV4-2
j_call: TRBJ2-2
cdr3_aa: CASSPVAGGPQGELFF
cdr3_nt: TGTGCCAGCAGCCCTGTAGCGGGAGGGCCGCAGGGGGAGCTGTTTTTT

clone_size: .
d_call: .
v_call: TRBV2
j_call: TRBJ1-1
cdr3_aa: CASGLRWNTEAFF
cdr3_nt: TGTGCCAGCGGGCTCCGGTGGAACACTGAAGCTTTCTTT

clone_size: .
d_call: .
v_call: TRBV27
j_call: TRBJ2-2
cdr3_aa: CASADLGGNTGELFF
cdr3_nt: TGTGCCAGCGCCGACCTCGGGGGGAACACCGGGGAGCTGTTTTTT

clone_size: .
d_call: .
v_call: TRBV7-3
j_call: TRBJ1-6
cdr3_aa: CASSPDVASPLHF
cdr3_nt: TGTGCCAGCAGCCCGGATGTCGCTTCACCCCTCCACTTT

clone_size: .
d_call: .
v_call: TRBV5-1
j_call: TRBJ2-7
cdr3_aa: CASSLAPAAYEQYF
cdr3_nt: TGCGCCAGCAGCTTGGCCCCAGCAGCGTACGAGCAGTACTTC

clone_size: .
d_call: .
v_call: TRBV7-9
j_call: TRBJ2-2
cdr3_aa: CASSYHSTGELFF
cdr3_nt: TGTGCCAGCAGCTACCACAGCACCGGGGAGCTGTTTTTT

clone_size: .
d_call: .
v_call: TRBV2
j_call: TRBJ2-3
cdr3_aa: CASRRTGTASTDTQYF
cdr3_nt: TGTGCCAGCAGGAGGACCGGGACCGCTAGCACAGATACGCAGTATTTT

clone_size: .
d_call: .
v_call: TRBV19
j_call: TRBJ1-1
cdr3_aa: CASSRFRGLNTEAFF
cdr3_nt: TGTGCCAGTAGTCGATTCAGGGGCCTAAACACTGAAGCTTTCTTT

clone_size: .
d_call: .
v_call: TRBV7-9
j_call: TRBJ1-1
cdr3_aa: CASSLQVNMNTEAFF
cdr3_nt: TGTGCCAGCAGCTTACAGGTAAACATGAACACTGAAGCTTTCTTT

clone_size: .
d_call: .
v_call: TRBV19
j_call: TRBJ2-1
cdr3_aa: CASSTQGTEQFF
cdr3_nt: TGTGCCAGTAGTACCCAAGGTACTGAGCAGTTCTTC

clone_size: many
d_call: .
v_call: TRBV9
j_call: TRBJ2-5
cdr3_aa: CASSRRGGEETQYF
cdr3_nt: TGTGCCAGCAGTCGCCGTGGAGGAGAAGAGACCCAGTACTTC

clone_size: .
d_call: .
v_call: TRBV19
j_call: TRBJ1-5
cdr3_aa: CASSISRGGNQPQHF
cdr3_nt: TGTGCCAGTAGTATCTCCCGAGGGGGCAATCAGCCCCAGCATTTT

clone_size: .
d_call: .
v_call: TRBV6-1
j_call: TRBJ2-1
cdr3_aa: CASSWPGPSQFF
cdr3_nt: TGTGCCAGCAGTTGGCCGGGGCCTTCCCAGTTCTTC

clone_size: .
d_call: .
v_call: TRBV5-1
j_call: TRBJ2-1
cdr3_aa: CASSQEGAVDEQFF
cdr3_nt: TGCGCCAGCAGCCAGGAGGGCGCGGTAGATGAGCAGTTCTTC

clone_size: .
d_call: TRBD2
v_call: TRBV4-2
j_call: TRBJ2-1
cdr3_aa: CASSQDRGRSYNEQFF
cdr3_nt: TGTGCCAGCAGCCAAGATCGCGGGAGATCCTACAATGAGCAGTTCTTC

clone_size: .
d_call: TRBD1
v_call: TRBV11-2
j_call: TRBJ2-1
cdr3_aa: CASSFLGTGSNEQFF
cdr3_nt: TGTGCCAGCAGCTTTTTGGGGACAGGAAGCAATGAGCAGTTCTTC

clone_size: .
d_call: TRBD1
v_call: TRBV9
j_call: TRBJ1-2
cdr3_aa: CASSPRDSAYGYTF
cdr3_nt: TGTGCCAGCAGCCCTCGGGACAGCGCCTATGGCTACACCTTC

clone_size: .
d_call: .
v_call: TRBV10-3
j_call: TRBJ2-7
cdr3_aa: CAISASGLTDFSYEQYF
cdr3_nt: TGTGCCATCAGTGCCTCGGGACTGACAGACTTCTCCTACGAGCAGTACTTC

clone_size: .
d_call: TRBD1
v_call: TRBV28
j_call: TRBJ1-3
cdr3_aa: CASKTGVGNTIYF
cdr3_nt: TGTGCCAGCAAGACAGGGGTTGGAAACACCATATATTTT

clone_size: few
d_call: .
v_call: TRBV7-9
j_call: TRBJ1-5
cdr3_aa: CASSLDGTYSNQPQHF
cdr3_nt: TGTGCCAGCAGCTTAGACGGCACCTATAGCAATCAGCCCCAGCATTTT

clone_size: .
d_call: .
v_call: TRBV27
j_call: TRBJ2-7
cdr3_aa: CASSSTSFYEQYF
cdr3_nt: TGTGCCAGCAGCTCGACATCCTTCTACGAGCAGTACTTC

clone_size: .
d_call: .
v_call: TRBV6-6
j_call: TRBJ1-2
cdr3_aa: CASSSTGEKRGYTF
cdr3_nt: TGTGCCAGCAGTTCCACCGGGGAGAAGCGCGGCTACACCTTC

clone_size: .
d_call: .
v_call: TRBV6-5
j_call: TRBJ1-6
cdr3_aa: CASSTTGERSPLHF
cdr3_nt: TGTGCCAGCAGTACCACGGGGGAGCGATCACCCCTCCACTTT

clone_size: .
d_call: .
v_call: TRBV28
j_call: TRBJ1-2
cdr3_aa: CASSLDTDYGYTF
cdr3_nt: TGTGCCAGCAGTTTAGACACCGACTATGGCTACACCTTC

clone_size: .
d_call: .
v_call: TRBV6-1
j_call: TRBJ1-1
cdr3_aa: CASSRSDTEAFF
cdr3_nt: TGTGCCAGCAGCCGGTCGGACACTGAAGCTTTCTTT

clone_size: few
d_call: TRBD1
v_call: TRBV18
j_call: TRBJ2-6
cdr3_aa: CASSRDRGYSGANVLTF
cdr3_nt: TGTGCCAGCTCAAGGGACAGGGGTTACTCTGGGGCCAACGTCCTGACTTTC

clone_size: .
d_call: TRBD2
v_call: TRBV7-9
j_call: TRBJ2-7
cdr3_aa: CASSLGGGTVPYEQYF
cdr3_nt: TGTGCCAGCAGCTTAGGGGGGGGGACTGTTCCCTACGAGCAGTACTTC

clone_size: .
d_call: .
v_call: TRBV6-1
j_call: TRBJ1-1
cdr3_aa: CASSETQGTEAFF
cdr3_nt: TGTGCCAGCAGTGAGACCCAGGGCACTGAAGCTTTCTTT

clone_size: .
d_call: .
v_call: TRBV28
j_call: TRBJ2-7
cdr3_aa: CASSLGGEGYEQYF
cdr3_nt: TGTGCCAGCAGTTTGGGGGGAGAGGGCTACGAGCAGTACTTC

clone_size: .
d_call: .
v_call: TRBV5-8
j_call: TRBJ2-5
cdr3_aa: CASSLRGGETQYF
cdr3_nt: TGTGCCAGCAGCTTAAGAGGGGGAGAGACCCAGTACTTC

clone_size: .
d_call: .
v_call: TRBV7-3
j_call: TRBJ1-6
cdr3_aa: CASSAQQGPLAPLHF
cdr3_nt: TGTGCCAGCAGCGCCCAGCAGGGACCTCTGGCACCCCTCCACTTT

clone_size: few
d_call: .
v_call: TRBV10-3
j_call: TRBJ1-4
cdr3_aa: CAISESAAGGEKLFF
cdr3_nt: TGTGCCATCAGTGAGTCGGCAGCCGGAGGGGAAAAACTGTTTTTT